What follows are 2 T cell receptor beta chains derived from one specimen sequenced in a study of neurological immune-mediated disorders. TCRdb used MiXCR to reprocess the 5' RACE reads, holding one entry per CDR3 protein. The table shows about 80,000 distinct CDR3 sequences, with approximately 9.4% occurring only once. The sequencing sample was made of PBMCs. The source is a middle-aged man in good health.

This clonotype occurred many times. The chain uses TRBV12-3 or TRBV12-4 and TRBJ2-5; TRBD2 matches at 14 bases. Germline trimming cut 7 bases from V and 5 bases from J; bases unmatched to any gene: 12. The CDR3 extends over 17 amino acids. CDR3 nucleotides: TGTGCCAGCACCTCGGGGACTAGCGGGGGTTGGGCGGAGACCCAGTACTTC. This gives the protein CASTSGTSGGWAETQYF.

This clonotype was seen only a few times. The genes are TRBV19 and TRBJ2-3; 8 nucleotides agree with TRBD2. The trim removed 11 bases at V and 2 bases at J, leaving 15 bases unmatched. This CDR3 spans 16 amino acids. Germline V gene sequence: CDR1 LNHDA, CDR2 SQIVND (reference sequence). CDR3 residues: CASRGGPGRVTDTQYF. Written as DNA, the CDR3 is TGTGCCTCCCGCGGGGGGCCGGGGAGGGTCACAGATACGCAGTATTTT.